This T cell receptor (beta chain) was captured in a study of Ad26.COV2.S vaccination and SARS-CoV-2 variants. Study-wide results and limits: Reports say spike-specific CD8+ and CD4+ T cell responses covered substantial breadth after vaccination.

There are 16 residues in the CDR3. The germline V and J ends were trimmed by 0 bases and 0 bases, with 10 bases remaining between them. Looked up from germline, CDR1 is SGDLS and CDR2 is YYNGEE. As concerns this clone: What it binds is not known.

Sample treatment: 15 to 20 received Ad26.COV2.S at low or high dose, single or two shots; 5 received placebo; per-sample allocation not given. After the first vaccine or placebo injection, samples were drawn on day 63. This adult donor, from Boston, was 18-55 years old. An Ad26 vector expressing Wuhan-strain SARS-CoV-2 spike served as the vaccine. Profiling relied on immunoSEQ multiplex PCR, and the TCRdb table lists in-frame clones only, not all of them. The sample has 300,000 to 400,000 clones, 87% seen once; the top ten hold roughly 3.1%. The chain has TRBV9 and TRBJ2-1; unclear D gene. The clonotype originates from a person aged 18 to 59 who received the Ad26.COV2.S COVID-19 vaccine or a placebo. Source: peripheral blood, taken in a trial of Ad26.COV2.S vaccine versus placebo. Here the CDR3 DNA reads TGTGCCAGCAGCGTAGCCGGAACCTACTCCTACAATGAGCAGTTCTTC. Protein product: CASSVAGTYSYNEQFF.